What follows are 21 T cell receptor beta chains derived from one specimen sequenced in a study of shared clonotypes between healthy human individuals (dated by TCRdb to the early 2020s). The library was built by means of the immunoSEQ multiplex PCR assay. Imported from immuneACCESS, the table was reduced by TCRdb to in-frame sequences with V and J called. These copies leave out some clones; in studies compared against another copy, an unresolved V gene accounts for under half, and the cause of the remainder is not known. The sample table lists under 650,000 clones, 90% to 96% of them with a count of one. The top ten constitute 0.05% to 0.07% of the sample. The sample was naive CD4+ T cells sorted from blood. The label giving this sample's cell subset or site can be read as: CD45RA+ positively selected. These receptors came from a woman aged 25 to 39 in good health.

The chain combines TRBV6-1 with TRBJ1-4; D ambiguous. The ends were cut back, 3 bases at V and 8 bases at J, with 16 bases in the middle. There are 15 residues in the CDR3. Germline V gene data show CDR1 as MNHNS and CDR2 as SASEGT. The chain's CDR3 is CASSEIPGPREKLFF. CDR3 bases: TGTGCCAGCAGTGAGATCCCCGGGCCCAGGGAAAAACTGTTTTTT.

The CDR3 loop is CSVAKGAGPYEQYF. Here the CDR3 DNA reads TGCAGCGTCGCAAAGGGGGCCGGACCCTACGAGCAGTACTTC. The chain carries TRBV29-1 and TRBJ2-7; 7 bases align to TRBD1. Unmatched junction bases numbered 10, after V lost 6 bases and J lost 2 bases. Germline CDR1 SQVTM, CDR2 ANQGSEA. The CDR3 is 14 residues long.

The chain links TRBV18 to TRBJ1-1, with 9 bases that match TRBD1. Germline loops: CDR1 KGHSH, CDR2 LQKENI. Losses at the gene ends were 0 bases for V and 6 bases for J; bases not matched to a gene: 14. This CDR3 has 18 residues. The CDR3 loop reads CASSPPGTGSSLAAEAFF. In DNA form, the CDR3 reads TGTGCCAGCTCACCACCCGGGACAGGGTCGTCCTTAGCCGCTGAAGCTTTCTTT.

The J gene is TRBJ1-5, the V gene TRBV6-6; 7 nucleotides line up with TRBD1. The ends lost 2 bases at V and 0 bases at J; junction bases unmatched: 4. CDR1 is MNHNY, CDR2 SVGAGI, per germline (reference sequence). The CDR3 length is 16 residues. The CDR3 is CASSYGTVYSNQPQHF. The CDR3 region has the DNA TGTGCCAGCAGTTACGGGACAGTTTATAGCAATCAGCCCCAGCATTTT.

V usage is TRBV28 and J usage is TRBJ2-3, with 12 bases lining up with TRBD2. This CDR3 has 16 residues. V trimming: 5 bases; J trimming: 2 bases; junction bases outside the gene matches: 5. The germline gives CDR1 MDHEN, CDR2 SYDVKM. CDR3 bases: TGTGCCAGCAGTCCCGCTAGCGGGAGGGCCACAGATACGCAGTATTTT. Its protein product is CASSPASGRATDTQYF. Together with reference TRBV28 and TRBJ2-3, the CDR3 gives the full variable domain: DVKVTQSSRYLVKRTGEKVFLECVQDMDHENMFWYRQDPGLGLRLIYFSYDVKMKEKGDIPEGYSVSREKKERFSLILESASTNQTSMYLCASSPASGRATDTQYFGPGTRLTVL.

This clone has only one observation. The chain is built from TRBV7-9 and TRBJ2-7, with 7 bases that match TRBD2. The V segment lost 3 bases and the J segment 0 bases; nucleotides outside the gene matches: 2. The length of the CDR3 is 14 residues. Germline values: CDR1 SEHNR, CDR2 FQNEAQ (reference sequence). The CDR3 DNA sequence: TGTGCCAGCAGCTTGAGGACTAGCTCCTACGAGCAGTACTTC. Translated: CASSLRTSSYEQYF.

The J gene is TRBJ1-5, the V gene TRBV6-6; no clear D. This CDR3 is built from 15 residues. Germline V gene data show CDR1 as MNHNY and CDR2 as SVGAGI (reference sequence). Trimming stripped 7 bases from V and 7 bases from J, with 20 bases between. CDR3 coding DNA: TGTGCCAGCAAGTCGGTGAGGGATAAGGGACAGCCCCAGCATTTT. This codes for CASKSVRDKGQPQHF.

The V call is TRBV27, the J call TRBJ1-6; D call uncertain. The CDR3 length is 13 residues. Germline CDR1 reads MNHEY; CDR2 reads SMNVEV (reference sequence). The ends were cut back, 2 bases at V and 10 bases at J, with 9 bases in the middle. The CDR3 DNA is TGTGCCAGCAGTTTAACAAGGGAATCACCCCTCCACTTT. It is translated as CASSLTRESPLHF.

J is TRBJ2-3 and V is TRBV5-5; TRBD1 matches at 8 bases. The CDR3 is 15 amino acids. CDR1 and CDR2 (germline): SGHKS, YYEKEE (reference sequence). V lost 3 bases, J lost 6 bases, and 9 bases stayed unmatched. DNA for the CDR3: TGTGCCAGCAGCTCTCGGGACAGGCAGCCGGATACGCAGTATTTT. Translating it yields CASSSRDRQPDTQYF.

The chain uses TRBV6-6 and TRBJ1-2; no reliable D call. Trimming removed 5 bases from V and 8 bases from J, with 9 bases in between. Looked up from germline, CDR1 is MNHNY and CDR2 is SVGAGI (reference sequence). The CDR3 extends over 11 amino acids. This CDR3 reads CASSAVGGYTF. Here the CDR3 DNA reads TGTGCCAGCAGTGCCGTGGGGGGCTACACCTTC.

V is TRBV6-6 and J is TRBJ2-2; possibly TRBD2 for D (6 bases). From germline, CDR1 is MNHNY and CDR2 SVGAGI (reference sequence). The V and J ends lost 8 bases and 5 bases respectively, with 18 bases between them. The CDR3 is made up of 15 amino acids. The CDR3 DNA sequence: TGTGCCAGCGGATCCCTCCGAGGGAGGACCGGGGAGCTGTTTTTT. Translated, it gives CASGSLRGRTGELFF.

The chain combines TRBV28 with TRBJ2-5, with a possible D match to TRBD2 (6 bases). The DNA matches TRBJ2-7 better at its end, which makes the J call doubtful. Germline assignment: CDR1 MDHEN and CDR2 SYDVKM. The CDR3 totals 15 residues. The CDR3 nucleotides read TGTGCCAGCAGCTACCAAGGGGCTAGCGCTAGCGAGCAGTACTTC. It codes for CASSYQGASASEQYF.

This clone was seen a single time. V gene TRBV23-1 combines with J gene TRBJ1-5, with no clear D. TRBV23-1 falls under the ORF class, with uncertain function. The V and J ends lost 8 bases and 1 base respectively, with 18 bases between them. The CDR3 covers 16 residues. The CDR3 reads CASPGLGTGSNQPQHF. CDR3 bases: TGCGCCAGCCCCGGATTAGGAACGGGAAGCAATCAGCCCCAGCATTTT.

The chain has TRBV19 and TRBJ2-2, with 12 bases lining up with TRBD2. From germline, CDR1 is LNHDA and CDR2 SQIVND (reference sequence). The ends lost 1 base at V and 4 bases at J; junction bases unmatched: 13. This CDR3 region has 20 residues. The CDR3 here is CASSIGWMGSLAGGTGELFF. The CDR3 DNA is TGTGCCAGTAGTATAGGGTGGATGGGGTCACTAGCGGGAGGCACCGGGGAGCTGTTTTTT.

DNA of the CDR3: TGTGCCAGCAGTCAGACTTTCCGCTCTGGAAACACCATATATTTT. Its protein product is CASSQTFRSGNTIYF. The V call is TRBV28, the J call TRBJ1-3, with unresolved D. This CDR3 has 15 amino acids. Trimming removed 5 bases at V and 0 bases at J, with 11 bases between. Germline CDR1 is MDHEN and CDR2 is SYDVKM.

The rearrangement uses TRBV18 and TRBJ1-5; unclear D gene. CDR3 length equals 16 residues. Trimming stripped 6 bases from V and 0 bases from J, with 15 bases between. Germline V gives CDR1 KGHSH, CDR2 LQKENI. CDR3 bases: TGTGCCAGCTCCCCGGAGGTTACCTATAGCAATCAGCCCCAGCATTTT. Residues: CASSPEVTYSNQPQHF.

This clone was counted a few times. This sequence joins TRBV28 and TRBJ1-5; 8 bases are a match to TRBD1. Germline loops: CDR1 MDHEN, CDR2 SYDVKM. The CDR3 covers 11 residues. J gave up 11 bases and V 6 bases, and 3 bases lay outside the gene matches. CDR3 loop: CASSPGGTQHF. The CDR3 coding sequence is TGTGCCAGCAGCCCAGGGGGCACCCAGCATTTT.

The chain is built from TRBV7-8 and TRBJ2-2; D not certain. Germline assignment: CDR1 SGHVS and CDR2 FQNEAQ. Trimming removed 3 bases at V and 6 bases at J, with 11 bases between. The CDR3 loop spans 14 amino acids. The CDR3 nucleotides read TGTGCCAGCAGCTTCGGGCTAGGGTCCGGGGAGCTGTTTTTT. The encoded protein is CASSFGLGSGELFF.

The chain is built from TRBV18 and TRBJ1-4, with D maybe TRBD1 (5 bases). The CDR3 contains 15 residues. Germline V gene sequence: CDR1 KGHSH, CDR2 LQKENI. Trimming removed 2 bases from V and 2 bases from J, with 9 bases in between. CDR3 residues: CASSPSGVTNEKLFF. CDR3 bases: TGTGCCAGCTCACCATCGGGGGTGACTAATGAAAAACTGTTTTTT. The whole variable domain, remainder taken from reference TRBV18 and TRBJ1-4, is NAGVMQNPRHLVRRRGQEARLRCSPMKGHSHVYWYRQLPEEGLKFMVYLQKENIIDESGMPKERFSAEFPKEGPSILRIQQVVRGDSAAYFCASSPSGVTNEKLFFGSGTQLSVL.

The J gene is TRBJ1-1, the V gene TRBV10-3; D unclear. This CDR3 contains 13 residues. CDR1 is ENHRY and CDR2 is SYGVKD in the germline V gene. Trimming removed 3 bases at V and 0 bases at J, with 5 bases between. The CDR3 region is CAISDSMNTEAFF. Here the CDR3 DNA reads TGTGCCATCAGTGACAGCATGAACACTGAAGCTTTCTTT.

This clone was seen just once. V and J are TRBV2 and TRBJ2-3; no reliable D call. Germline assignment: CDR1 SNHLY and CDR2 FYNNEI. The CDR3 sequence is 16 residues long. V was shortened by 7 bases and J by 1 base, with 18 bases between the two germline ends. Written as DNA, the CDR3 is TGTGCCAGCAAACTTAACCCCGGAATGCGCACAGATACGCAGTATTTT. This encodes CASKLNPGMRTDTQYF.